Sequencing of this TCR beta chain was carried out in a study of cytomegalovirus exposure and HLA in healthy donors. The study's findings and limits: Later work associated 16,951 TCR beta sequences with HLA alleles at 0.05 false discovery rate.

Healthy bone marrow donors formed the donor group. CDR3 length: 13 amino acids. Germline loops: CDR1 ENHRY, CDR2 SYGVKD. V was trimmed by 4 bases and J by 8 bases, leaving 11 bases between them. Of note for this clone: Its specificity is not known.

13 Jbeta primers and 60 Vbeta primers were used for the PCR. Clones were read by immunoSEQ multiplex PCR, and TCRdb kept only the in-frame ones, dropping some. This listing includes roughly 120,000 clones. Sequencing was done on a sample of PBMCs. The gene calls are TRBV10-3 and TRBJ1-4; D gene unclear. The source of this sequence is a man younger than 35 in good health and CMV-seronegative. The CDR3 DNA reads as TGTGCCATCAGTGGGACTCCGCAAGAAAAACTGTTTTTT. Protein product: CAISGTPQEKLFF.